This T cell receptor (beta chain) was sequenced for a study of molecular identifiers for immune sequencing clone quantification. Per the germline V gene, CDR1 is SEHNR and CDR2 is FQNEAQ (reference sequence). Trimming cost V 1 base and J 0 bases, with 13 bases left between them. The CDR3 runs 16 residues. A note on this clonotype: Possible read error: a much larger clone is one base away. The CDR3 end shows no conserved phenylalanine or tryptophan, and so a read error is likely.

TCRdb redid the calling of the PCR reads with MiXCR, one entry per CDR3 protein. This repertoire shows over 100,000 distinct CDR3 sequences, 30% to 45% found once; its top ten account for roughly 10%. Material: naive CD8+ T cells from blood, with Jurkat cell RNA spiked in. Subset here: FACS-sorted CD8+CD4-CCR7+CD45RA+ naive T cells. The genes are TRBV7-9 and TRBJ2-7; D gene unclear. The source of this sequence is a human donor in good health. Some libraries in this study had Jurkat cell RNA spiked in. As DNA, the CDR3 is TGTGCCAGCAGCTTAGTCGGTACGGACGGCTCCTACGAGCAGTACCTC. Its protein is CASSLVGTDGSYEQYL.